This is a list of T cell receptor beta chains from one sample in a study of OX40 agonist ivuxolimab in advanced cancers. Clones were read by immunoSEQ multiplex PCR, and TCRdb kept only the in-frame ones, dropping some. The sample consists of more than 45,000 clones, approximately 82% of them appearing once. Specimen: CD4+ or CD8+ T cells sorted from blood, collected in a trial of the OX40 agonist ivuxolimab. The receptors stem from an adult with an advanced solid tumor such as melanoma, head and neck, liver or kidney cancer. Both conserved end residues are part of each CDR3. A D gene is named only where the DNA matches it firmly. Rows give clone size only sometimes, using once, few, many, or a class for an expanded clone.

D gene,clone size,J gene,V gene,CDR3 DNA,CDR3 protein
NA,few,TRBJ1-5,TRBV19,TGTGCCAGTAGTGAACAACCTGGGAATCAGCCCCAGCATTTT,CASSEQPGNQPQHF
NA,NA,TRBJ2-1,TRBV6-5,TGTGCCAGCAGTTACTCGTCCGGCCTACCGAGGGGTGAGCAGTTCTTC,CASSYSSGLPRGEQFF
NA,NA,TRBJ2-7,TRBV6-6,TGTGCCAGCAGTTACAGACAATCCGGCGAGCAGTACTTC,CASSYRQSGEQYF
NA,NA,TRBJ2-4,TRBV7-2,TGTGCCAGCAGCTTAGCGACTGGGGCCGGAAACATTCAGTACTTC,CASSLATGAGNIQYF
NA,NA,TRBJ1-1,TRBV27,TGTGCCAGCAGTTTGGCAGGGGTAGGAACTGAAGCTTTCTTT,CASSLAGVGTEAFF
NA,few,TRBJ1-1,TRBV18,TGTGCCAGCTTGGAGGGAAAAAACACTGAAGCTTTCTTT,CASLEGKNTEAFF
NA,NA,TRBJ2-2,TRBV19,TGTGCCAGTAGTCGAATGGGGAGGAACACCGGGGAGCTGTTTTTT,CASSRMGRNTGELFF
NA,once,TRBJ2-7,TRBV5-6,TGTGCCAGCAGCTGGACGGGAATACCCTACGAGCAGTACTTC,CASSWTGIPYEQYF
NA,few,TRBJ1-1,TRBV10-1,TGCGCCAGCAGTGGACCCAGGGGCACTGAAGCTTTCTTT,CASSGPRGTEAFF
NA,NA,TRBJ1-4,TRBV2,TGTGCCAGCAAGGGGATCAGGCCGGGGGGTGAAAAACTGTTTTTT,CASKGIRPGGEKLFF
NA,NA,TRBJ1-1,TRBV28,TGTGCCAGCAGTTTACGAGGGGGGTCCATGAACACTGAAGCTTTCTTT,CASSLRGGSMNTEAFF
NA,medium-sized,TRBJ1-1,TRBV7-9,TGTGCCAGCAAAAGGGTTGGCATGAACACTGAAGCTTTCTTT,CASKRVGMNTEAFF
TRBD1,NA,TRBJ1-1,TRBV19,TGTGCCAGTAGTATGGGGGGTGGGGACAGGTCTGGGGACACTGAAGCTTTCTTT,CASSMGGGDRSGDTEAFF
NA,once,TRBJ2-1,TRBV28,TGTGCCAGCAGTCCCCCTTTGGGTGAGCAGTTCTTC,CASSPPLGEQFF
NA,NA,TRBJ2-7,TRBV19,TGTGCCAGTAGTATAGCCCCAGACATGGGCGAGCAGTACTTC,CASSIAPDMGEQYF
TRBD1,NA,TRBJ1-5,TRBV19,TGTGCCAGTAGTAACAGGGGCGGTTATAGCAATCAGCCCCAGCATTTT,CASSNRGGYSNQPQHF
TRBD2,NA,TRBJ2-3,TRBV6-1,TGTGCCAGTTTAGCGGGGCTGTGGGATACGCAGTATTTT,CASLAGLWDTQYF
NA,NA,TRBJ2-1,TRBV6-1,TGTGCCAGCAGCATATACAATGAGCAGTTCTTC,CASSIYNEQFF
NA,NA,TRBJ1-5,TRBV6-5,TGTGCCAGCAGTGAGCAGACCGAGGGTCAGCCCCAGCATTTT,CASSEQTEGQPQHF
NA,NA,TRBJ2-5,TRBV2,TGTGCCAGCATCGGACCCGGCAGGTTGGGGGAGACCCAGTACTTC,CASIGPGRLGETQYF
NA,NA,TRBJ1-2,TRBV11-2,TGTGCCAGCAGCTCCGGGGGAACCTGGGGAGGCTACACCTTC,CASSSGGTWGGYTF
NA,NA,TRBJ2-3,TRBV7-8,TGTGCCAGCAGCTTAATCGGGGGCGCGGGCACAGATACGCAGTATTTT,CASSLIGGAGTDTQYF
TRBD1,NA,TRBJ1-1,TRBV4-1,TGCGCCAGCAGCCAAGGACAGGGGCGAATGAACACTGAAGCTTTCTTT,CASSQGQGRMNTEAFF
TRBD1,NA,TRBJ1-2,TRBV9,TGTGCCAGCAGCGTAGATGGGACAGGGTATAGGGGTGGCTACACCTTC,CASSVDGTGYRGGYTF
NA,NA,TRBJ2-7,TRBV25-1,TGTGCCAGCGAGTGGGGCAGGGTATCTACGAAGCAGTACTTC,CASEWGRVSTKQYF
NA,NA,TRBJ1-1,TRBV6-5,TGTGCCAGCAGTGGGCTGCGGAGTGGGACTGAAGCTTTCTTT,CASSGLRSGTEAFF
TRBD2,NA,TRBJ2-5,TRBV5-4,TGTGCCAGCAGCCCTAGCGGGAGGGAAGAGACCCAGTACTTC,CASSPSGREETQYF
TRBD2,NA,TRBJ2-1,TRBV4-3,TGCGCCAGCAGCCAAGCACTAGCGGACTACAATGAGCAGTTCTTC,CASSQALADYNEQFF
NA,NA,TRBJ1-1,TRBV20-1,TGCAGTGCTAGCGTGAACACTGAAGCTTTCTTT,CSASVNTEAFF
NA,NA,TRBJ1-4,TRBV10-3,TGTGCCATCAGTGAACAGGGAAGTGGGGAAAAACTGTTTTTT,CAISEQGSGEKLFF
TRBD1,NA,TRBJ2-3,TRBV5-5,TGTGCCAGCAGCTGGGGGGACAGGGGGAAGACAGATACGCAGTATTTT,CASSWGDRGKTDTQYF
NA,few,TRBJ1-5,TRBV10-3,TGTGCCATCAGTGAGTCGACGGGACCGAGGCCCCAGCATTTT,CAISESTGPRPQHF
NA,NA,TRBJ1-6,TRBV27,TGTGCCAGCAGTCGTCTTGTTAATTCACCCCTCCACTTT,CASSRLVNSPLHF
NA,few,TRBJ1-6,TRBV5-1,TGCGCCAGCAGCTTGGACGGGTCCGCGGATAATTCACCCCTCCACTTT,CASSLDGSADNSPLHF
TRBD1,NA,TRBJ1-5,TRBV19,TGTGCCAGTAGTGTGACAGGGGGCAATCAGCCCCAGCATTTT,CASSVTGGNQPQHF
NA,NA,TRBJ1-5,TRBV4-1,TGCGCCAGCAGCCGAGAAGGGGTCGGTACGAATCAGCCCCAGCATTTT,CASSREGVGTNQPQHF
NA,NA,TRBJ2-3,TRBV5-1,TGCGCCAGCAGCTTGGCCGGTCAGATCCCCACAGATACGCAGTATTTT,CASSLAGQIPTDTQYF